These 27 T cell receptor beta chains share one sample of origin, sequenced in a study of CD8 T cells in ankylosing spondylitis. One entry per CDR3 protein results from TCRdb running MiXCR on the 5' RACE reads. The sample records around 150,000 distinct CDR3 sequences, 15% to 20% being singletons. The sample taken for sequencing was blood, either unsorted or a sorted T cell fraction (not recorded which). These TCRs come from a male donor with ankylosing spondylitis or in good health (not recorded which).

This rearrangement joins TRBV2 to TRBJ1-1, with D maybe TRBD1 (5 bases). Between the trimmed V and J ends, which lost 4 bases and 0 bases, there was a span of 12 bases. The germline V gene has CDR1 SNHLY and CDR2 FYNNEI. The CDR3 spans 15 residues. CDR3 amino acids: CASSVLGQMNTEAFF. Here the CDR3 DNA reads TGTGCCAGCAGTGTCCTCGGACAAATGAACACTGAAGCTTTCTTT.

This clonotype has at least ten counts. The chain joins TRBV6-1 to TRBJ2-7; D gene ambiguous. Germline lookup yields CDR1 MNHNS and CDR2 SASEGT. V lost 2 bases and J lost 2, with 13 bases in between. The CDR3 length is 15 residues. CDR3 loop: CASSEYGAVPYEQYF. CDR3 sequence (DNA): TGTGCCAGCAGTGAATATGGCGCCGTACCCTACGAGCAGTACTTC.

The V gene is TRBV5-1, the J gene TRBJ2-3; 14 bases line up with TRBD2. Germline CDR1 SGHRS, CDR2 YFSETQ. J lost 5 bases, V lost 5 bases, and 13 bases had no gene match. The length of the CDR3 is 18 residues. The CDR3: CASSPPGTSGRSGDTQYF. The DNA for the CDR3 is TGCGCCAGCAGTCCTCCCGGGACTAGCGGGAGAAGTGGAGATACGCAGTATTTT.

This clonotype was recorded many times. This sequence joins TRBV28 and TRBJ2-3; a possible D gene is TRBD1 (5 bases). Germline V gene data show CDR1 as MDHEN and CDR2 as SYDVKM. V lost 3 bases, J lost 2 bases, and 9 bases lay in between. CDR3 length: 14 residues. Here the CDR3 DNA reads TGTGCCAGCAGTTTCCGACAGTACACAGATACGCAGTATTTT. Its translation is CASSFRQYTDTQYF.

At least ten counts were recorded for this clonotype. The rearrangement links TRBV20-1 to TRBJ1-5, with unresolved D. The V gene lost 2 bases and the J gene lost 0 bases, with 14 bases spanning the gap. This CDR3 is built from 16 residues. Germline lookup yields CDR1 DFQATT and CDR2 SNEGSKA (reference sequence). This CDR3 reads CSARQVGRSSNQPQHF. The CDR3 coding sequence is TGCAGTGCTAGACAGGTGGGTCGGTCTAGCAATCAGCCCCAGCATTTT.

The table lists this clonotype with many counts. The CDR3 sequence: CASSFYRGRTEAFF. The CDR3, as DNA: TGCGCCAGCAGCTTCTACAGGGGTAGAACTGAAGCTTTCTTT. The chain uses TRBV5-1 and TRBJ1-1; 7 positions agree with TRBD1. The trim removed 2 bases at V and 5 bases at J, leaving 6 bases unmatched. CDR3 length: 14 amino acids. Germline lookup yields CDR1 SGHRS and CDR2 YFSETQ.

This clonotype was observed a handful of times. In DNA form, the CDR3 reads TGTGCCAGCAGTGAGGTCCGGGACAGGGGTTTTCTAGCCAAAAACATTCAGTACTTC. Translation gives CASSEVRDRGFLAKNIQYF. The chain has TRBV6-1 and TRBJ2-4; the match to TRBD1 covers 10 bases. Losses at the gene ends were 3 bases for V and 0 bases for J; bases not matched to a gene: 11. CDR1 is MNHNS and CDR2 is SASEGT in the germline V gene. CDR3 length: 19 amino acids.

This clonotype was detected ten times or more. The gene calls are TRBV11-2 and TRBJ1-1; no definite D call. The CDR3 loop spans 13 amino acids. Trimming left V 0 bases short and J 8 bases short, with 10 bases between. Germline V lookup: CDR1 SGHAT, CDR2 FQNNGV. CDR3 amino acids: CASSLESRQEAFF. Here the CDR3 DNA reads TGTGCCAGCAGCTTAGAGTCCCGACAAGAAGCTTTCTTT.

The chain carries TRBV28 and TRBJ2-7, with 8 bases aligning to TRBD2. After removal of 3 bases from V and 2 bases from J, the junction contained 15 bases not matched to a gene. This CDR3 has 18 amino acids. Germline V gene data show CDR1 as MDHEN and CDR2 as SYDVKM. CDR3 in amino acids: CASSFGGVGRAYPYEQYF. CDR3 in DNA: TGTGCCAGCAGTTTCGGGGGAGTCGGGAGGGCCTATCCCTACGAGCAGTACTTC.

V and J are TRBV30 and TRBJ1-1; possibly TRBD1 for D (5 bases). CDR3 length: 14 amino acids. Germline assignment: CDR1 GTSNPN and CDR2 SVGIG (reference sequence). V lost 4 bases to trimming and J lost 0 bases, with 12 bases between them. The CDR3 sequence: CAWNRGSLNTEAFF. The CDR3 nucleotides read TGTGCCTGGAATAGGGGCAGTCTGAACACTGAAGCTTTCTTT.

In its sample, this clonotype was seen many times. The chain is built from TRBV5-5 and TRBJ2-7; TRBD2 matches at 14 bases. The J segment lost 3 bases and the V segment lost 7 bases, leaving 6 bases of the junction unmatched. Germline values: CDR1 SGHKS, CDR2 YYEKEE (reference sequence). The CDR3 consists of 15 residues. This CDR3 is CASGRLAGGFYEQYF. CDR3 DNA: TGTGCCAGCGGAAGACTAGCGGGAGGGTTCTACGAGCAGTACTTC.

This clonotype was found a few times. This chain connects TRBV20-1 to TRBJ2-3; 8 bases fit TRBD2. J lost 6 bases, V lost 5 bases, and 10 bases had no gene match. Germline V gene lookup returns CDR1 DFQATT and CDR2 SNEGSKA (reference sequence). This CDR3 has 14 amino acids. CDR3 residues: CSAPGTSRPDTQYF. The CDR3 DNA reads TGCAGTGCTCCAGGGACTAGTCGGCCCGATACGCAGTATTTT.

The chain couples TRBV10-3 to TRBJ2-1; D not certain. Trimming cost V 3 bases and J 0 bases, with 9 bases left between them. The CDR3 consists of 15 residues. Per the germline V gene, CDR1 is ENHRY and CDR2 is SYGVKD. The CDR3 bases are TGTGCCATCAGTGACCGGGTAGCCTCCTACAATGAGCAGTTCTTC. Translating it yields CAISDRVASYNEQFF.

The chain carries TRBV29-1 and TRBJ1-1, with D unresolved. The germline V and J ends were trimmed by 3 bases and 5 bases, with 10 bases remaining between them. This CDR3 contains 12 residues. Germline V gene lookup returns CDR1 SQVTM and CDR2 ANQGSEA. CDR3 in DNA: TGCAGCGTTGAGGAAATAGCGACTGAAGCTTTCTTT. Its protein is CSVEEIATEAFF. Full variable domain (outside the CDR3, taken from reference TRBV29-1 and TRBJ1-1): SAVISQKPSRDICQRGTSLTIQCQVDSQVTMMFWYRQQPGQSLTLIATANQGSEATYESGFVIDKFPISRPNLTFSTLTVSNMSPEDSSIYLCSVEEIATEAFFGQGTRLTVV.

The chain uses TRBV7-2 and TRBJ2-2, with D perhaps being TRBD1 or TRBD2 (5 bases each). The V gene lost 1 base and the J gene lost 4 bases, with 13 bases spanning the gap. This CDR3 has 16 residues. Per the germline V gene, CDR1 is SGHTA and CDR2 is FQGNSA. CDR3 sequence: CASSLDRRWATGELFF. The CDR3 DNA sequence: TGTGCCAGCAGCTTAGACAGGAGGTGGGCCACCGGGGAGCTGTTTTTT.

The chain is built from TRBV28 and TRBJ1-6, with D unresolved. The CDR3 spans 13 residues. The germline V gene has CDR1 MDHEN and CDR2 SYDVKM. Trimming left V 4 bases short and J 7 bases short, with 8 bases between. The CDR3 nucleotides are TGTGCCAGCAGTTCCGGGGAGAATTCACCCCTCCACTTT. It codes for CASSSGENSPLHF.

There are many counts of this clonotype. The chain uses TRBV19 and TRBJ1-1; 8 bases are a match to TRBD1. With V trimmed by 7 bases and J by 5 bases, 6 bases remained unmatched. Germline V lookup: CDR1 LNHDA, CDR2 SQIVND (reference sequence). This CDR3 has 13 residues. The CDR3 DNA follows: TGTGCCAGTACCGGACAGGGAGGAACTGAAGCTTTCTTT. Translated, it gives CASTGQGGTEAFF.

This clonotype was counted ten times or more. The chain joins TRBV20-1 to TRBJ2-7; 8 bases align to TRBD2. Germline loops: CDR1 DFQATT, CDR2 SNEGSKA (reference sequence). Trimming cost V 1 base and J 0 bases; bases outside gene matches: 11. This CDR3 contains 17 residues. The CDR3 region has the DNA TGCAGTGCTAGAGGGGGTCGGGAAGCGGGGGACTCCTACGAGCAGTACTTC. Translated, it gives CSARGGREAGDSYEQYF.

This clonotype was found many times. J is TRBJ2-1 and V is TRBV5-8; D is perhaps TRBD2 (5 bases). Trimming removed 1 base from V and 10 bases from J, with 9 bases in between. The CDR3 extends over 12 amino acids. Germline V CDR1 and CDR2: SGHTS, YDEGEE. CDR3 bases: TGTGCCAGCAGCTTGTTGAGGGAGGAGCAGTTCTTC. It is translated as CASSLLREEQFF.

The sample holds many counts of this clonotype. The chain recombines TRBV29-1 with TRBJ2-3; D unclear. Germline V gene lookup returns CDR1 SQVTM and CDR2 ANQGSEA. The CDR3 covers 14 residues. V lost 7 bases and J 0 bases, leaving 14 bases between the germline ends. In DNA, the CDR3 is TGCAGCGCCGACGCAGCGTCTAGCACAGATACGCAGTATTTT. Translation: CSADAASSTDTQYF.

The V gene is TRBV5-1, the J gene TRBJ2-1; the match to TRBD2 covers 7 bases. There are 15 residues in the CDR3. CDR1 and CDR2 (germline): SGHRS, YFSETQ. V lost 4 bases to trimming and J lost 6 bases; unmatched junction nucleotides: 10. CDR3 DNA sequence: TGCGCCAGCAGCCCTAGCGGTCTTTCCCCCAATGAGCAGTTCTTC. Protein product: CASSPSGLSPNEQFF.

This clonotype was detected many times. The chain has TRBV5-6 and TRBJ1-1, with TRBD1 matching over 8 bases. This CDR3 is 12 amino acids long. V shed 0 bases and J 8 bases; nucleotides not matched to a gene: 0. Germline V gives CDR1 SGHDT, CDR2 YYEEEE. DNA for the CDR3: TGTGCCAGCAGCTTGGGGGACAGGGAAGCTTTCTTT. Protein: CASSLGDREAFF.

This clonotype occurred a few times. The genes are TRBV7-2 and TRBJ2-7; D uncertain. The ends were cut back, 0 bases at V and 1 base at J, with 7 bases in the middle. Per germline, CDR1 SGHTA and CDR2 FQGNSA. There are 14 residues in the CDR3. CDR3: CASSLARQSYEQYF. DNA of the CDR3: TGTGCCAGCAGCTTAGCGCGGCAGTCCTACGAGCAGTACTTC.

This clonotype was counted ten times or more. The V gene is TRBV18, the J gene TRBJ1-1, with TRBD1 identical over 7 bases. J was trimmed by 1 base and V by 6 bases; bases with no gene match: 5. This CDR3 is 14 amino acids long. Germline CDR1 is KGHSH and CDR2 is LQKENI. The DNA for the CDR3 is TGTGCCAGCTCGCCAGGGGGGAAGAACACTGAAGCTTTCTTT. Protein product: CASSPGGKNTEAFF.

This clonotype was counted at least ten times. The V and J genes are TRBV7-8 and TRBJ2-1, with TRBD1 as a possible D gene (5 bases). The CDR3 sequence is 14 residues long. Germline V lookup: CDR1 SGHVS, CDR2 FQNEAQ. With 5 bases removed from V and 7 bases from J, the gap between germline ends came to 15 bases. CDR3 sequence reads: CASSKETEINEQFF. Here the CDR3 DNA reads TGTGCCAGCAGCAAAGAGACAGAGATTAATGAGCAGTTCTTC.

This clonotype was counted a few times. V gene TRBV18 combines with J gene TRBJ2-1; no clear D. This CDR3 comprises 16 residues. Germline V gene lookup returns CDR1 KGHSH and CDR2 LQKENI. Trimming removed 3 bases at V and 2 bases at J, with 14 bases between. This CDR3 reads CASSPEDTKTYNEQFF. The CDR3 region has the DNA TGTGCCAGCTCACCTGAAGACACAAAAACCTACAATGAGCAGTTCTTC.

This clonotype was found many times. The gene calls are TRBV12-3 or TRBV12-4 and TRBJ1-5; possibly TRBD1 for D (5 bases). With 3 bases removed from V and 8 bases from J, the gap between germline ends came to 5 bases. This CDR3 region has 11 residues. The CDR3 region has the DNA TGTGCCAGCAGTTTGGGGGAGCCCCAGCATTTT. This translates into CASSLGEPQHF.